This T cell receptor (beta chain) was profiled in a study of CD8 T cells in ankylosing spondylitis. Study results and limitations: Within matched ankylosing spondylitis synovial fluid, disease-linked clones were reportedly significantly enriched. Some motif variants had been reported before (in reactive arthritis synovial fluid and blood). Apparently characteristic of ankylosing spondylitis blood was a TCR beta motif (about 8 highly homologous variants).

Quantitative molecular-barcoded 5'-RACE generated the TCR beta libraries. TCRdb reprocessed the 5' RACE reads with MiXCR, giving one entry per CDR3 protein. This sample carries approximately 220,000 distinct CDR3 sequences, roughly 24% of them seen once, and the ten largest clones take roughly 6.7%. On this clonotype: Its specificity is not known.

The CDR3 sequence is 13 residues long. CDR1 is SGDLS, CDR2 YYNGEE, per germline. The ends were cut back, 0 bases at V and 6 bases at J, with 7 bases in the middle. Sequencing was done on a sample of blood, either unsorted or a sorted T cell fraction (not recorded which). The gene calls are TRBV9 and TRBJ1-5, with a weak D call TRBD1 (6 bases). This clonotype was obtained from a male donor with ankylosing spondylitis or in good health (not recorded which). The CDR3 loop reads CASSVEGVQPQHF. CDR3 DNA: TGTGCCAGCAGCGTAGAGGGGGTTCAGCCCCAGCATTTT.